One and the same sample provided the 5 T cell receptor beta chains below, sequenced in a study of blood T cells in healthy people across ages. A sample-barcoded 5' primer and a J-beta primer mix were used in a second PCR of roughly 6 to 11 cycles. TCRdb fed the 5' RACE reads into MiXCR, producing one record per CDR3 protein. Here the sample spans hundreds of thousands of distinct CDR3 sequences, roughly three fifths being singletons. Source material: blood. These receptors came from a man in his forties or fifties in good health.

The rearrangement uses TRBV6-1 and TRBJ2-3; the match to TRBD2 covers 12 bases. There are 17 residues in the CDR3. Trimming took 3 bases from V and 0 from J; bases not matched to a gene: 4. Germline V lookup: CDR1 MNHNS, CDR2 SASEGT. The CDR3 DNA reads TGTGCCAGCAGTGAGACTAGCGGGGGACGTAGCACAGATACGCAGTATTTT. This codes for CASSETSGGRSTDTQYF.

This clonotype was seen a single time. V and J are TRBV12-3 or TRBV12-4 and TRBJ2-7, with a weak D call TRBD1 (5 bases). Trimming cost V 6 bases and J 3 bases, with 12 bases left between them. The CDR3 is 13 residues long. The CDR3 here is CASSRQRLYEQYF. As DNA, the CDR3 is TGTGCCAGCAGCCGACAGAGACTCTACGAGCAGTACTTC.

The CDR3, as DNA: TGCGCCAGCAGCTCAATGGGAGGTAGCTTAAACAATGAGCAGTTCTTC. This sequence encodes CASSSMGGSLNNEQFF. The chain carries TRBV5-1 and TRBJ2-1; D is possibly TRBD2 (6 bases). The ends were cut back, 3 bases at V and 5 bases at J, with 18 bases in the middle. This CDR3 is built from 16 residues. Germline assignment: CDR1 SGHRS and CDR2 YFSETQ.

This chain uses TRBV7-2 with TRBJ2-1; possibly TRBD1 for D (6 bases). The J call may be faulty, since TRBJ2-7 better matches the DNA end. From germline, CDR1 is SGHTA and CDR2 FQGNSA. The CDR3 is 15 residues long. The CDR3 loop is CASTLTGSSYNEQYF. CDR3 nucleotide sequence: TGTGCCAGCACCCTCACAGGGAGCTCCTACAATGAGCAGTACTTC.

For this clonotype: A read error is possible here, since a much larger clone lies one base away. This chain joins TRBV28 and TRBJ2-7, with D possibly TRBD2 on 7 matching bases. CDR1 and CDR2 (germline): MDHEN, SYDVKM. V shed 8 bases and J shed 7 bases, with 18 bases lying between them. The CDR3 extends over 13 amino acids. The CDR3 DNA reads as TGTGCCAGCCGCCGGGCGGGGGCCCATGAGCAGTACTTC. Protein sequence: CASRRAGAHEQYF.